A single sample gave rise to the 29 T cell receptor beta chains below, sequenced in a study of T cell repertoires in cytomegalovirus infection (dated by TCRdb to between 2017 and 2020). The sample's treatment or condition label, decoded: in vitro stimulation with specific CMV peptide epitopes to enrich CMV-specific T cells. The reads were generated on an Illumina HiSeq 1500. TCRdb's own reprocessing of the public reads used fastp at Q25 and MiXCR and kept productive beta chains. Duplicate CDR3 protein sequences are folded into a single record with the most common DNA and genes. Here the sample has about 89,000 distinct CDR3 sequences; about 29% occur a single time. Over 60% of the sample is in the top ten clones. Their antigens remain unidentified. The specimen comprised CD8+ T cells from cultured PBMCs, sampled from culture after CMV antigen stimulation. The receptors were sampled from a human donor in good health (CMV status not recorded). Some clones in this sample may be carry-over from other donors' samples.

V gene TRBV19 combines with J gene TRBJ2-2; no firm D call. Trimming removed 4 bases from V and 1 base from J, with 7 bases in between. The CDR3 runs to 14 residues. The germline gives CDR1 LNHDA, CDR2 SQIVND (reference sequence). The CDR3 here is CASSTSGNTGELFF. DNA for the CDR3: TGTGCCAGTAGTACATCGGGGAACACCGGGGAGCTGTTTTTT.

As for this clonotype: Possible read error: a much larger clone is one base away. The CDR3 does not close with the conserved phenylalanine or tryptophan, likely indicating a read error. The rearrangement uses TRBV7-6 and TRBJ2-3; D call uncertain. CDR3 length equals 14 residues. Germline loops: CDR1 SGHVS, CDR2 FNYEAQ. V was pared by 5 bases and J by 4 bases, with 13 bases between. The CDR3 coding sequence is TGTGCCAGCAGCATCCGACCCGCCCCAGATACGCAGTATTTA. It specifies CASSIRPAPDTQYL.

The J gene is TRBJ2-7, the V gene TRBV7-9; D is ambiguous. Germline assignment: CDR1 SEHNR and CDR2 FQNEAQ (reference sequence). The CDR3 has 17 residues. Trimming stripped 1 base from V and 0 bases from J, with 16 bases between. DNA of the CDR3: TGTGCCAGCAGCTTAGGATCCGGGCCCTCGCCCTCCTACGAGCAGTACTTC. Its translation: CASSLGSGPSPSYEQYF.

The CDR3 coding sequence is TGTGCCAGCACCCCCCAAGGGGACAGGGCGGGATACTATGGCTACACCTTC. It translates to CASTPQGDRAGYYGYTF. V is TRBV7-8 and J is TRBJ1-2; 9 nucleotides align to TRBD1. Germline V lookup: CDR1 SGHVS, CDR2 FQNEAQ. With 7 bases clipped from V and 3 bases from J, the junction kept 15 bases outside the gene matches. This CDR3 comprises 17 residues.

The chain couples TRBV7-6 to TRBJ1-4; no clear D gene. Germline lookup yields CDR1 SGHVS and CDR2 FNYEAQ. This CDR3 has 17 residues. The V gene lost 3 bases and the J gene lost 0 bases, with 14 bases spanning the gap. In DNA form, the CDR3 reads TGTGCCAGCAGCTTGGAGGCGAGTCGGTCAACTAATGAAAAACTGTTTTTT. It translates to CASSLEASRSTNEKLFF.

The rearrangement uses TRBV2 and TRBJ1-6; D might be TRBD1 (5 bases). This CDR3 has 15 residues. Trimming left V 10 bases short and J 7 bases short, with 20 bases between. Germline CDR1 and CDR2: SNHLY and FYNNEI. CDR3 residues: CATPGTGAGNSPLHF. DNA of the CDR3: TGTGCCACCCCGGGGACCGGGGCGGGAAATTCACCCCTCCACTTT.

The chain carries TRBV19 and TRBJ1-5; D uncertain. This CDR3 region has 13 residues. Trimming removed 3 bases at V and 6 bases at J, with 9 bases between. Germline V gene lookup returns CDR1 LNHDA and CDR2 SQIVND (reference sequence). The CDR3 DNA reads as TGTGCCAGTAGTATTCTCGGAGGTCAGCCCCAGCATTTT. It is translated as CASSILGGQPQHF.

This clonotype was seen only a few times. This chain joins TRBV28 and TRBJ1-4, with D uncertain. Germline V gene data show CDR1 as MDHEN and CDR2 as SYDVKM. The CDR3 sequence is 14 residues long. The V gene lost 1 base and the J gene lost 7 bases, with 10 bases spanning the gap. The CDR3 DNA reads TGTGCCAGCAGTTTATACCCCGCCGGTGAAAAACTGTTTTTT. This sequence encodes CASSLYPAGEKLFF.

This clonotype has only a few counts. The chain has TRBV7-3 and TRBJ2-3, with 9 nucleotides matching TRBD2. This CDR3 is built from 15 residues. Trimming took 2 bases from V and 4 from J; bases not matched to a gene: 4. The germline CDR1 and CDR2 sequences are SGHTA and FQGTGA. CDR3: CASSLGGGAPDTQYF. DNA of the CDR3: TGTGCCAGCAGCTTAGGCGGGGGGGCACCAGATACGCAGTATTTT.

The CDR3 protein is CATSRTTSGGYEQYF. In DNA, the CDR3 is TGTGCCACCAGCAGGACGACTAGCGGGGGCTACGAGCAGTACTTC. V is TRBV15 and J is TRBJ2-7; TRBD2 aligns across 12 bases. V shed 3 bases, J shed 3 bases, and the junction held 3 bases outside the gene matches. Germline V gene data show CDR1 as LNHNV and CDR2 as YYDKDF (reference sequence). The length of the CDR3 is 15 residues.

With regard to this clonotype: The junction departs from the called germline gene at one end, perhaps through a read error. This chain links TRBV27 with TRBJ1-3, with TRBD1 identical over 8 bases. Looked up from germline, CDR1 is MNHEY and CDR2 is SMNVEV (reference sequence). CDR3 length: 14 amino acids. CDR3 sequence reads: CVSRAQGAGNTIYF. In DNA form, the CDR3 reads TGTGTCAGCAGAGCACAGGGGGCTGGAAACACCATATATTTT.

This rearrangement joins TRBV4-1 to TRBJ2-7; D is perhaps TRBD2 (6 bases). V was clipped by 5 bases and J by 0 bases, with 14 bases between them. The CDR3 consists of 15 residues. Per the germline V gene, CDR1 is MGHRA and CDR2 is YSYEKL. The CDR3 coding sequence is TGCGCCAGCAGCTACGCGGGACGTAACTCCTACGAGCAGTACTTC. It yields the protein CASSYAGRNSYEQYF.

This clonotype has just a few counts. The CDR3 nucleotides read TGTGCCACTCAGGGGGGTCCAGGGGCCACTGAAGCTTTCTTT. Amino acid sequence: CATQGGPGATEAFF. The gene calls are TRBV24-1 and TRBJ1-1, with TRBD1 matching 7 bases. After removal of 10 bases from V and 4 bases from J, the junction contained 11 bases not matched to a gene. Germline-derived CDR1 and CDR2 are KGHDR and SFDVKD. The CDR3 has 14 amino acids.

This chain connects TRBV28 to TRBJ2-5; D is unresolved. This CDR3 region has 14 residues. Germline loops: CDR1 MDHEN, CDR2 SYDVKM. V was pared by 3 bases and J by 2 bases, with 10 bases between. The CDR3 is CASSFGSRQETQYF. Here the CDR3 DNA reads TGTGCCAGCAGTTTCGGGTCTAGGCAAGAGACCCAGTACTTC.

This clonotype was picked up many times. The rearrangement links TRBV6-2 or TRBV6-3 to TRBJ2-2, with D perhaps given as TRBD1 or TRBD2 (6 bases each). The CDR3 extends over 13 amino acids. CDR1 and CDR2 (germline): MNHEY, SVGEGT. V shed 8 bases and J shed 6 bases, with 13 bases lying between them. DNA for the CDR3: TGTGCCAGCCGTACGGGGGCGGCCGGGGAGCTGTTTTTT. Encoded protein: CASRTGAAGELFF.

This clonotype was observed a handful of times. J is TRBJ2-1 and V is TRBV13; unclear D gene. Looked up from germline, CDR1 is PRHDT and CDR2 is FYEKMQ (reference sequence). The ends were cut back, 1 base at V and 1 base at J, with 5 bases in the middle. The CDR3 extends over 14 amino acids. The CDR3 nucleotides read TGTGCCAGCAGCTTAGACAAATCCTACAATGAGCAGTTCTTC. Translating gives CASSLDKSYNEQFF.

Many counts were recorded for this clonotype. The chain recombines TRBV20-1 with TRBJ2-2, with a tentative D call TRBD1 (5 bases). The CDR3 extends over 16 amino acids. Deletions cut 3 bases from V and 4 bases from J, with 18 bases between. CDR1 is DFQATT, CDR2 SNEGSKA, per germline (reference sequence). CDR3 bases: TGCAGTGCTAGTCCCCCGGTCCTAGGGGCCACCGGGGAGCTGTTTTTT. Translating it yields CSASPPVLGATGELFF.

The chain recombines TRBV20-1 with TRBJ1-3; no firm D call. This CDR3 comprises 14 residues. Germline V gene data show CDR1 as DFQATT and CDR2 as SNEGSKA (reference sequence). With 5 bases removed from V and 0 bases from J, the gap between germline ends came to 11 bases. The CDR3 DNA sequence: TGCAGTGCTTCACAAGCGACCTCTGGAAACACCATATATTTT. Encoded protein: CSASQATSGNTIYF.

This clonotype was observed a few times. V usage is TRBV7-9 and J usage is TRBJ2-3; tentatively, D is TRBD1 or TRBD2 (6 bases each). The CDR3 extends over 15 amino acids. V was shortened by 5 bases and J by 1 base, with 13 bases between the two germline ends. The V gene's germline CDR1 is SEHNR and CDR2 FQNEAQ (reference sequence). CDR3 nucleotide sequence: TGTGCCAGCAGCCCGAAGGGGGGCGGCACAGATACGCAGTATTTT. It specifies CASSPKGGGTDTQYF.

This clonotype was observed a few times. V is TRBV28 and J is TRBJ1-1, with a weak D call TRBD1 (6 bases). The V end was cut by 6 bases, the J end by 6 bases, with 17 bases between. Germline V gene sequence: CDR1 MDHEN, CDR2 SYDVKM. This CDR3 region has 14 residues. CDR3 in DNA: TGTGCCAGCAGGGATACAGGGTTAACCGCTGAAGCTTTCTTT. This gives the protein CASRDTGLTAEAFF.

This clonotype was observed many times. The rearrangement links TRBV2 to TRBJ1-1, with D possibly being TRBD1 (6 bases). The length of the CDR3 is 12 residues. Germline CDR1 SNHLY, CDR2 FYNNEI. V lost 8 bases and J lost 5, with 12 bases in between. The CDR3 is CASGRGKTEAFF. The DNA of the CDR3 is TGTGCCAGCGGGAGGGGGAAGACTGAAGCTTTCTTT.

The genes are TRBV7-6 and TRBJ1-1; D is ambiguous. The CDR3 contains 16 residues. Trimming left V 6 bases short and J 2 bases short, with 19 bases between. Germline V gene sequence: CDR1 SGHVS, CDR2 FNYEAQ. The CDR3 nucleotides are TGTGCCAGCAGACCTATGGACGGAAACACAAACACTGAAGCTTTCTTT. The encoded protein is CASRPMDGNTNTEAFF.

This clonotype was observed many times. The V and J genes are TRBV20-1 and TRBJ1-1; D may be TRBD1 (5 bases). The CDR3 covers 14 residues. The V and J ends lost 6 bases and 5 bases respectively, with 19 bases between them. From germline, CDR1 is DFQATT and CDR2 SNEGSKA (reference sequence). CDR3 protein: CSADVGGSGTEAFF. The CDR3 bases are TGCAGTGCCGACGTCGGGGGGTCCGGGACTGAAGCTTTCTTT.

This rearrangement joins TRBV12-3 or TRBV12-4 to TRBJ1-5, with TRBD1 matching 7 bases. The ends lost 8 bases at V and 9 bases at J; junction bases unmatched: 13. The CDR3 extends over 14 amino acids. The CDR3 loop is CASGYTGTAGPQHF. The CDR3 nucleotides are TGTGCCAGCGGTTATACGGGGACAGCTGGGCCCCAGCATTTT.

This clonotype was seen a handful of times. This chain connects TRBV7-8 to TRBJ2-7; maybe TRBD1 (6 bases). Between the trimmed V and J ends, which lost 2 bases and 0 bases, there was a span of 17 bases. CDR3 length: 17 residues. Germline assignment: CDR1 SGHVS and CDR2 FQNEAQ. CDR3 sequence: CASSLFLDSDTSYEQYF. Written as DNA, the CDR3 is TGTGCCAGCAGCTTATTCTTGGACAGTGACACCTCCTACGAGCAGTACTTC.

This clonotype was detected ten times or more. The chain has TRBV4-1 and TRBJ1-5; TRBD1 agrees at 7 bases. The ends lost 5 bases at V and 5 bases at J; junction bases unmatched: 9. Germline loops: CDR1 MGHRA, CDR2 YSYEKL. The CDR3 has 15 residues. The chain's CDR3 is CASSILYRGDQPQHF. Here the CDR3 DNA reads TGCGCCAGCAGCATCCTATACAGGGGAGATCAGCCCCAGCATTTT.

This clonotype was observed many times. The chain uses TRBV7-8 and TRBJ2-2; 9 positions match TRBD1. Germline V lookup: CDR1 SGHVS, CDR2 FQNEAQ. V lost 6 bases, J lost 4 bases, and 9 bases stayed unmatched. This CDR3 is 16 amino acids long. Here the CDR3 reads CASSSPGQGSTGELFF. CDR3 DNA: TGTGCCAGCAGTTCCCCGGGACAGGGATCCACCGGGGAGCTGTTTTTT.

The chain couples TRBV7-2 to TRBJ1-1; D uncertain. Germline CDR1 reads SGHTA; CDR2 reads FQGNSA. Trimming cost V 2 bases and J 7 bases, with 11 bases left between them. The CDR3 contains 13 residues. CDR3 in DNA: TGTGCCAGCAGCTTATACCCCGGTGATGAAGCTTTCTTT. This translates into CASSLYPGDEAFF.

This clonotype was seen more than once but under ten times. The chain is built from TRBV7-9 and TRBJ2-7, with TRBD1 matching 8 bases. Germline V CDR1 and CDR2: SEHNR, FQNEAQ (reference sequence). The length of the CDR3 is 14 residues. V lost 3 bases to trimming and J lost 5 bases; unmatched junction nucleotides: 6. CDR3 region: CASSFGQGMNEQYF. CDR3 DNA sequence: TGTGCCAGCAGCTTCGGACAGGGTATGAACGAGCAGTACTTC. Based on the CDR3 plus reference TRBV7-9 and TRBJ2-7, the full variable domain is DTGVSQNPRHKITKRGQNVTFRCDPISEHNRLYWYRQTLGQGPEFLTYFQNEAQLEKSRLLSDRFSAERPKGSFSTLEIQRTEQGDSAMYLCASSFGQGMNEQYFGPGTRLTVT.